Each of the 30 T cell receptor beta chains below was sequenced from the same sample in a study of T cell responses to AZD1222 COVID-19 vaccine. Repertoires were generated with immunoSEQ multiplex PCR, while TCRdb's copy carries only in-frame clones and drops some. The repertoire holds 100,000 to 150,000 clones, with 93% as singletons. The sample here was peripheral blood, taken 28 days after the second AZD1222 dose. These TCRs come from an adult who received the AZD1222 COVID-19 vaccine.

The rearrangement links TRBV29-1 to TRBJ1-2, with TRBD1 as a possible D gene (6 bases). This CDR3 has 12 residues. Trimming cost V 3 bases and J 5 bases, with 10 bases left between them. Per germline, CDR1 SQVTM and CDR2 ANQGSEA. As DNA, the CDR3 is TGCAGCGTTGAGCCAGGGGAGTATGGCTACACCTTC. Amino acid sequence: CSVEPGEYGYTF.

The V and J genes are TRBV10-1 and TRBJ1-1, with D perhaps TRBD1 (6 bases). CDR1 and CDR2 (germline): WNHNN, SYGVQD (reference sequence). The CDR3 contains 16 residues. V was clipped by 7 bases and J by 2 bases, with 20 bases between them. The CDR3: CASKGGTDKRNTEAFF. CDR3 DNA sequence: TGCGCCAGCAAGGGGGGGACGGATAAGAGAAACACTGAAGCTTTCTTT.

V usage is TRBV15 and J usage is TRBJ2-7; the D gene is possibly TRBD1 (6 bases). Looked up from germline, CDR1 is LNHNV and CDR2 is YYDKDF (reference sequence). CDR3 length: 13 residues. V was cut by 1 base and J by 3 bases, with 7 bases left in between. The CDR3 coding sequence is TGTGCCACCAGCAGAGTGGACAGCTACGAGCAGTACTTC. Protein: CATSRVDSYEQYF.

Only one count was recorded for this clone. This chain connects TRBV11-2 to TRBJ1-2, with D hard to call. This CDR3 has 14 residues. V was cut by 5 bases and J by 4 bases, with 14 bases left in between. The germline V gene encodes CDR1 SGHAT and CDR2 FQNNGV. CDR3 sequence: CASSPILHGYGYTF. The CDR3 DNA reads TGTGCCAGCAGCCCTATATTACACGGCTATGGCTACACCTTC.

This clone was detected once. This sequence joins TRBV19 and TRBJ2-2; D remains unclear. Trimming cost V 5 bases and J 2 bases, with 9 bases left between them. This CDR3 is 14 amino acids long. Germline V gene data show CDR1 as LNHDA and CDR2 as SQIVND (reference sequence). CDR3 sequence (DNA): TGTGCCAGTAGTCCTGTGCGTAACACCGGGGAGCTGTTTTTT. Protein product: CASSPVRNTGELFF.

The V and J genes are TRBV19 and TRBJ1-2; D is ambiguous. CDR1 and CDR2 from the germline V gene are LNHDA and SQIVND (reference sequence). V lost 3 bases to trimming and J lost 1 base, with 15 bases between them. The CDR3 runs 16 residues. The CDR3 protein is CASSMGFRRLNYGYTF. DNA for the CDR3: TGTGCCAGTAGTATGGGGTTTAGGCGTCTTAACTATGGCTACACCTTC.

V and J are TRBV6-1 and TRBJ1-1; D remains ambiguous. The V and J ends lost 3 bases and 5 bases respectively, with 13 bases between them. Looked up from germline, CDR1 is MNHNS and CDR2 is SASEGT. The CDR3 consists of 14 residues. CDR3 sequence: CASSDGQSGTEAFF. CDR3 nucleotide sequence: TGTGCCAGCAGTGATGGGCAGAGTGGAACTGAAGCTTTCTTT.

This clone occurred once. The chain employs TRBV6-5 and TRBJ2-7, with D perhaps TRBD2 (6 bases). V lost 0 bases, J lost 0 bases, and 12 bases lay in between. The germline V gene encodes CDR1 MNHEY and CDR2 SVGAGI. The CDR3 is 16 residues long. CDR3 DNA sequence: TGTGCCAGCAGTTACTCGGATGGGGGACTCTCCTACGAGCAGTACTTC. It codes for CASSYSDGGLSYEQYF.

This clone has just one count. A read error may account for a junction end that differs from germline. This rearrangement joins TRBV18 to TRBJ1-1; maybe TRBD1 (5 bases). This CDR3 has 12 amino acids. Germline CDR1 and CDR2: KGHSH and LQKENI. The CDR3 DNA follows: TGTGCCAGCTCGCCACAGGTGACTGAAGCTTTCTTT. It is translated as CASSPQVTEAFF.

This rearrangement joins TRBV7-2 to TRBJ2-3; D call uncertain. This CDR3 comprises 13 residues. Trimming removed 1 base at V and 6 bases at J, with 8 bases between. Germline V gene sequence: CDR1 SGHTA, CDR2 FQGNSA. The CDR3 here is CASSLVPGDTQYF. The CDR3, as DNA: TGTGCCAGCAGCTTAGTGCCCGGGGATACGCAGTATTTT.

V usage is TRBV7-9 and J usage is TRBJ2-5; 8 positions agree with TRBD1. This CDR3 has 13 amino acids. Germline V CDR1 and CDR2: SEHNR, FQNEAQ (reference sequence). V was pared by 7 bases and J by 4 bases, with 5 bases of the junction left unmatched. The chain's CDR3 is CASMGDRGETQYF. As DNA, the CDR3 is TGTGCCAGCATGGGAGACAGGGGAGAGACCCAGTACTTC.

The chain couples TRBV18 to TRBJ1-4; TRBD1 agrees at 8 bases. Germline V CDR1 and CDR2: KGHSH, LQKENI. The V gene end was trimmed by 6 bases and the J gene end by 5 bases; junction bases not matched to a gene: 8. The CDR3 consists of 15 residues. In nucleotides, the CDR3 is TGTGCCAGCTCGCAGACCGGGACAGGCAATGAAAAACTGTTTTTT. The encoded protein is CASSQTGTGNEKLFF.

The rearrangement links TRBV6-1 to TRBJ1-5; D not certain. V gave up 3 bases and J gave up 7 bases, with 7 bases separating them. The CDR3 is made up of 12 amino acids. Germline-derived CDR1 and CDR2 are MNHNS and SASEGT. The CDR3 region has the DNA TGTGCCAGCAGTGAGCTCCCGCAGCCCCAGCATTTT. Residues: CASSELPQPQHF.

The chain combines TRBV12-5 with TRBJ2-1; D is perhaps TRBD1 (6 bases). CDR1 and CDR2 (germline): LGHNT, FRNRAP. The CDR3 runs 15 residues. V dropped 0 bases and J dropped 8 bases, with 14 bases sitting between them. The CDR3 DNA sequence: TGTGCTAGTGGTTTGGTAAAGTTTGGGGGCGATGAGCAGTTCTTC. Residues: CASGLVKFGGDEQFF.

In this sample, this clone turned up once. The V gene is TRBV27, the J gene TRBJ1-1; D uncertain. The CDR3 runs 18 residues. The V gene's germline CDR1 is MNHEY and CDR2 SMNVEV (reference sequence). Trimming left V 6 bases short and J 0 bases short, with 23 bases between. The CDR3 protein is CASSPPGFRIPMNTEAFF. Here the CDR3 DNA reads TGTGCCAGCAGCCCCCCGGGATTCCGGATTCCGATGAACACTGAAGCTTTCTTT.

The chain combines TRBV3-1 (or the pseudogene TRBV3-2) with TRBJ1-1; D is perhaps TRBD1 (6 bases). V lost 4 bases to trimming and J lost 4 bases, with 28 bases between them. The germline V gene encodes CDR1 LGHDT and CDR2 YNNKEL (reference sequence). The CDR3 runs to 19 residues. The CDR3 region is CASSRTDKTYRRGSTEAFF. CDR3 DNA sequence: TGTGCCAGCAGCCGGACAGATAAAACTTACAGGAGGGGGAGCACTGAAGCTTTCTTT.

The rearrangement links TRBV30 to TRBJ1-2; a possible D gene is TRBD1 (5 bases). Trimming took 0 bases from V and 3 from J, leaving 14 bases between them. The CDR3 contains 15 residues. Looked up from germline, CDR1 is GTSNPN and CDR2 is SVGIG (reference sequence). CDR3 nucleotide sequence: TGTGCCTGGAGTGTCGGGACGCCGAGACACTATGGCTACACCTTC. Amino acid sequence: CAWSVGTPRHYGYTF. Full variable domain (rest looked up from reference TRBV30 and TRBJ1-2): SQTIHQWPATLVQPVGSPLSLECTVEGTSNPNLYWYRQAAGRGLQLLFYSVGIGQISSEVPQNLSASRPQDRQFILSSKKLLLSDSGFYLCAWSVGTPRHYGYTFGSGTRLTVV.

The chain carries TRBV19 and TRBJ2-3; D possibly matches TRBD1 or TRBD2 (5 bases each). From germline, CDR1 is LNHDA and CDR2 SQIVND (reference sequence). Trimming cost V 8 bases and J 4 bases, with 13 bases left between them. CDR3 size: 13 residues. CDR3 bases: TGTGCCAGTGCTCCGGGACGCCCAGATACGCAGTATTTT. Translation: CASAPGRPDTQYF.

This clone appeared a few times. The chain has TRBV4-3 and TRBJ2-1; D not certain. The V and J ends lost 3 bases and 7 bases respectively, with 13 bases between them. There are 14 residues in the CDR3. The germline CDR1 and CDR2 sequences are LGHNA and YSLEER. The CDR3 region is CASSQWPDRNEQFF. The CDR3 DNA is TGCGCCAGCAGCCAGTGGCCAGATCGGAATGAGCAGTTCTTC.

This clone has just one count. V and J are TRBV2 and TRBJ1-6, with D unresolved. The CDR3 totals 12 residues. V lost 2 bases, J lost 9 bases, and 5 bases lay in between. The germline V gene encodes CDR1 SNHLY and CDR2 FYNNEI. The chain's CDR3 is CASSEQFSPLHF. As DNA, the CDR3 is TGTGCCAGCAGTGAACAGTTTTCACCCCTCCACTTT. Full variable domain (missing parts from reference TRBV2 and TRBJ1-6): EPEVTQTPSHQVTQMGQEVILRCVPISNHLYFYWYRQILGQKVEFLVSFYNNEISEKSEIFDDQFSVERPDGSNFTLKIRSTKLEDSAMYFCASSEQFSPLHFGNGTRLTVT.

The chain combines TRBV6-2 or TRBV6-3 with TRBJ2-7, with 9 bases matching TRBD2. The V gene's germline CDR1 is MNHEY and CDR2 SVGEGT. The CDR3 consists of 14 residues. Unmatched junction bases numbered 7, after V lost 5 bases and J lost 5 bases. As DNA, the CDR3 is TGTGCCAGCAGTGCGGGGGGGCCGGTTAACGAGCAGTACTTC. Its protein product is CASSAGGPVNEQYF.

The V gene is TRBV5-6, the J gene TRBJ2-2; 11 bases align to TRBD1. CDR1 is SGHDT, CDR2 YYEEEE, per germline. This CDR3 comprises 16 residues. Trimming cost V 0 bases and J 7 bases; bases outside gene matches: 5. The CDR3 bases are TGTGCCAGCAGCTTGGTGGGACAGGGGGTTAGCGGGGAGCTGTTTTTT. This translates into CASSLVGQGVSGELFF.

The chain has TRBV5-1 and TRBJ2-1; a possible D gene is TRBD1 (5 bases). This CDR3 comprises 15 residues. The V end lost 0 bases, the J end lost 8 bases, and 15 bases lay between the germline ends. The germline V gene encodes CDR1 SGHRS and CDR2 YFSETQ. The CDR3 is CASSLDVQGGHEQFF. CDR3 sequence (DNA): TGCGCCAGCAGCTTGGATGTGCAGGGTGGGCATGAGCAGTTCTTC.

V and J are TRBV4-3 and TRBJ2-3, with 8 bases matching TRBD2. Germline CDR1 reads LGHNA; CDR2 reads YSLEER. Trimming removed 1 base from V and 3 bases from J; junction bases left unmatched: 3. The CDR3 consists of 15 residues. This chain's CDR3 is CASSQALAATDTQYF. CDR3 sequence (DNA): TGCGCCAGCAGCCAAGCACTAGCGGCTACAGATACGCAGTATTTT.

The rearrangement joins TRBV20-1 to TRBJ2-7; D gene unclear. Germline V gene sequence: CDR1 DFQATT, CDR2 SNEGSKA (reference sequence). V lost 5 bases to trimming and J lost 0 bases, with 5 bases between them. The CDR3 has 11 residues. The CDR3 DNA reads TGCAGTGCTTTCAGCTCCTACGAGCAGTACTTC. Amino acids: CSAFSSYEQYF.

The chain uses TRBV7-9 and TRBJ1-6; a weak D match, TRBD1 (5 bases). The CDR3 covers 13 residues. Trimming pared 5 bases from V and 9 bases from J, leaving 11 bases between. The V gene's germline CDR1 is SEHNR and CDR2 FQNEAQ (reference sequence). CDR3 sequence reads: CASSEGVGSPLHF. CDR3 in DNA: TGTGCCAGCAGCGAAGGGGTAGGTTCACCCCTCCACTTT.

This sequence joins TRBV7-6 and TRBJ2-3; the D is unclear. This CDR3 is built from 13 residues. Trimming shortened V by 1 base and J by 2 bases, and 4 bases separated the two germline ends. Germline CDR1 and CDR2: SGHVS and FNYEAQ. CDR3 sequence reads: CASSLGSTDTQYF. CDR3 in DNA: TGTGCCAGCAGCTTAGGCTCCACAGATACGCAGTATTTT.

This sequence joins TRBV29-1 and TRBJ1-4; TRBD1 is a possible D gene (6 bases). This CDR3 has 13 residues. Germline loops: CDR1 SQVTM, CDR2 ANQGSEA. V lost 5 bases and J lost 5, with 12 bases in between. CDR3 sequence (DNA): TGCAGCGTTAACGGGGGGCTGAATGAAAAACTGTTTTTT. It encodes CSVNGGLNEKLFF.

The CDR3 nucleotides are TGCGCCAGCAGCCAAGTGTCAGGGGACGAGCAGTACTTC. This gives the protein CASSQVSGDEQYF. J is TRBJ2-7 and V is TRBV4-3, with D tentatively TRBD1 (6 bases). The CDR3 spans 13 residues. V lost 1 base and J lost 5, with 9 bases in between. Germline V CDR1 and CDR2: LGHNA, YSLEER.

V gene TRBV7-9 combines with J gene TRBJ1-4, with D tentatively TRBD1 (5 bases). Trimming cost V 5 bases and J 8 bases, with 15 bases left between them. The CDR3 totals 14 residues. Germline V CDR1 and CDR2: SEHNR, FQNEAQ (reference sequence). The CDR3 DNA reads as TGTGCCAGCAGCCGGAGGGGAGATGGAGAAAAACTGTTTTTT. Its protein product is CASSRRGDGEKLFF.